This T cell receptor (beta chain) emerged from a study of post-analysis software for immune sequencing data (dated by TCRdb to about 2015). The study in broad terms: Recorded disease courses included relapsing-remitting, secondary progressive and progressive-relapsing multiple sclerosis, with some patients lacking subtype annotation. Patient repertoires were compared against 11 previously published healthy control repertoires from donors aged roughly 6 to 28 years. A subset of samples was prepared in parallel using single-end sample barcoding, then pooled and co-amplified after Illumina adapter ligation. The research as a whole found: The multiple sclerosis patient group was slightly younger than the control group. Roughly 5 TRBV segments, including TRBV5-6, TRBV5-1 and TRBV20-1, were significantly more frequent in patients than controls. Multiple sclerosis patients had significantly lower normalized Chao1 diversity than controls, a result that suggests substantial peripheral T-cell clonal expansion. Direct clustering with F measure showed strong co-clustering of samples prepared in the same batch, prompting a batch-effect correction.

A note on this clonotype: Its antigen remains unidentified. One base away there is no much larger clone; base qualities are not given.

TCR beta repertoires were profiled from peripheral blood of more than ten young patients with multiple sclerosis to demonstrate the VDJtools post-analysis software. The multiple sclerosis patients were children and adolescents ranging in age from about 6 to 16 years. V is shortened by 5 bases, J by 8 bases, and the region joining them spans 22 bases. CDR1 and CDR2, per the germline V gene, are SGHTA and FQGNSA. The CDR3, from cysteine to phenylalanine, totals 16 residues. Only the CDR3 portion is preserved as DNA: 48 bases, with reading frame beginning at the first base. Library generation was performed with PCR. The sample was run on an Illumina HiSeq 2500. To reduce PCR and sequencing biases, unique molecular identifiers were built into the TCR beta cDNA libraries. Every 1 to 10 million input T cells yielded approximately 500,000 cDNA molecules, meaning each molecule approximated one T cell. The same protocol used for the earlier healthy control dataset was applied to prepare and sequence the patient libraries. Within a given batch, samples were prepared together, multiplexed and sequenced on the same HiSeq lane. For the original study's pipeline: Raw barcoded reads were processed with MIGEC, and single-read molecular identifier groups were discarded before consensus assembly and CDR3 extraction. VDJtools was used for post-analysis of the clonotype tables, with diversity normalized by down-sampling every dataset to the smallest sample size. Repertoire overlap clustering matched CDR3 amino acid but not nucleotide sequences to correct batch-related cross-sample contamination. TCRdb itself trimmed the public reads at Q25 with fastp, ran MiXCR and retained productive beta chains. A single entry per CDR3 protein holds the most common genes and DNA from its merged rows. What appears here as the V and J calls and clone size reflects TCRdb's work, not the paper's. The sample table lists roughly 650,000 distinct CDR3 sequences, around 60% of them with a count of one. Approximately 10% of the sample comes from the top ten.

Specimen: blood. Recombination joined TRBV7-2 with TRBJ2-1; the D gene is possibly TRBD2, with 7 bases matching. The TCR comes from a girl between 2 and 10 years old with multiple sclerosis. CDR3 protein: CASSPRGGGGVHEQFF. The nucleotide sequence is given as TGTGCCAGCAGCCCCCGAGGCGGAGGGGGGGTACATGAGCAGTTCTTC.